Sequencing of this T cell receptor (beta chain) was carried out in a study of naive and memory T cell subsets. Study-wide findings and caveats: This RNA-based method may be sensitive to activation-related transcript changes.

This CDR3 contains 12 residues. Germline lookup yields CDR1 MGHRA and CDR2 YSYEKL. V lost 5 bases to trimming and J lost 5 bases, with 10 bases between them. This clonotype showed up many times. The target antigen is unknown. An oligonucleotide containing a UMI was ligated to the 3' end of TCR cDNA. Whole-blood samples were roughly 2.3 ml of peripheral blood from healthy adult volunteers. Cells were not sorted; total RNA input targeted roughly 1 to 1000 ng. Ligated cDNA underwent four rounds of PCR with nested alpha and beta constant region primers and SP2. For blood and skin samples, reverse transcription used TCR alpha and beta constant primers. A single record per CDR3 protein comes from TCRdb applying MiXCR to the 5' RACE reads. Among 50,000 to 65,000 distinct CDR3 sequences listed, around 7.3% were seen once.

The chain carries TRBV4-1 and TRBJ2-7, with D unresolved. This clonotype was obtained from a female donor in good health. CDR3 bases: TGCGCCAGCAGCTCCCCTGCCGACGAGCAGTACTTC. Protein: CASSSPADEQYF.